This T cell receptor (beta chain) appears in the sequencing data of a study of blood T cell repertoires in COVID-19. Study background: PBMCs, B-cell-depleted T cells, or T cells were the source of the cDNA or gDNA that made up the material.

Looked up from germline, CDR1 is MNHEY and CDR2 is SMNVEV (reference sequence). J gave up 8 bases and V 1 base, and 24 bases lay outside the gene matches. The CDR3 length is 20 residues. Study processing details: Using reference gene primer amplification, nucleated cell counts were estimated. Only in-frame clones appear in the TCRdb table, and some are missing; sequencing was by immunoSEQ multiplex PCR. The DNA gave D and trimming, while V, J and clone size come from that table. The sample consists of tens of thousands of clones, 80% to 90% of them appearing once. Sequencing was carried out using peripheral blood. The sequence was obtained from a human donor in a cohort sampled during active COVID-19. The chain is built from TRBV27 and TRBJ1-2, with TRBD1 identical over 8 bases. The CDR3 DNA is TGTGCCAGCAGTTTATTGTCGTGGCAGGGGGCGCAAGCGCCTCTGTTCGGCTACACCTTC. Translating gives CASSLLSWQGAQAPLFGYTF.